Below, 21 T cell receptor beta chains from the same sample are listed, as sequenced in a study of T cells in Graves' hyperthyroidism and ophthalmopathy. Template material for amplifying TCR beta CDR3 regions consisted of RNA transcripts. TCR CDR3 regions were first amplified by RT-PCR with HTBI primers. TCRdb passed the multiplex PCR reads through MiXCR, listing each CDR3 protein once. The sample has over 350,000 distinct CDR3 sequences, approximately 14% seen once; the top ten hold 13%. The source material was blood. Receptor source: a man aged 18 to 30 with Graves' ophthalmopathy.

The V and J genes are TRBV9 and TRBJ2-2, with TRBD2 identical over 7 bases. Germline values: CDR1 SGDLS, CDR2 YYNGEE. V lost 4 bases and J lost 2; bases outside the gene matches: 5. The CDR3 has 15 amino acids. CDR3 sequence (DNA): TGTGCCAGCAGCAAAGGCGGGGGAAACACCGGGGAGCTGTTTTTT. Protein: CASSKGGGNTGELFF.

The chain has TRBV4-1 and TRBJ2-7; 7 bases agree with TRBD1. The CDR3 spans 16 residues. The V and J ends lost 3 bases and 4 bases, in that order; junction bases with no gene match: 12. Per germline, CDR1 MGHRA and CDR2 YSYEKL. DNA for the CDR3: TGCGCCAGCAGCCAGGCCCCGGGACAGCCAATTTACGAGCAGTACTTC. Its protein product is CASSQAPGQPIYEQYF.

The sample holds many counts of this clonotype. The rearrangement links TRBV12-3 or TRBV12-4 to TRBJ2-5; maybe TRBD1 (5 bases). The V end was cut by 6 bases, the J end by 5 bases, with 19 bases between. This CDR3 has 15 residues. The CDR3 here is CASRLAPQGGETQYF. The CDR3 DNA is TGTGCCAGCAGGCTGGCACCCCAGGGCGGCGAGACCCAGTACTTC.

This clonotype occurred many times. CDR3: CASSQKRTASNQPQHF. The CDR3 DNA sequence: TGTGCCAGCAGCCAAAAGAGGACAGCTAGCAATCAGCCCCAGCATTTT. The chain recombines TRBV7-9 with TRBJ1-5; D is possibly TRBD1 (6 bases). Germline V gene sequence: CDR1 SEHNR, CDR2 FQNEAQ (reference sequence). V lost 5 bases, J lost 0 bases, and 14 bases lay in between. The CDR3 spans 16 residues.

This clonotype was observed many times. This rearrangement joins TRBV20-1 to TRBJ2-7; D may be TRBD2 (6 bases). This CDR3 contains 14 residues. Trimming removed 3 bases from V and 2 bases from J, with 14 bases in between. Germline-derived CDR1 and CDR2 are DFQATT and SNEGSKA (reference sequence). The CDR3 nucleotides are TGCAGTGCTAGTGGGGGGATCGAGCCCTACGAGCAGTACTTC. Translated: CSASGGIEPYEQYF.

This clonotype occurred many times. The CDR3: CASSEGAREQETQYF. The CDR3 nucleotides are TGTGCCAGCAGCGAAGGAGCTCGGGAACAAGAGACCCAGTACTTC. This sequence joins TRBV11-3 and TRBJ2-5, with D perhaps matching TRBD2 (5 bases). CDR1 SGHNT and CDR2 YENEEA come from the germline V gene. V was shortened by 5 bases and J by 2 bases, with 15 bases between the two germline ends. This CDR3 contains 15 residues.

The V gene is TRBV6-6, the J gene TRBJ2-3, with 9 positions matching TRBD2. The CDR3 totals 18 residues. V was clipped by 2 bases and J by 3 bases; unmatched bases: 12. Germline assignment: CDR1 MNHNY and CDR2 SVGAGI (reference sequence). CDR3 residues: CASSYELREGLETDTQYF. The CDR3 DNA reads as TGTGCCAGCAGTTACGAGCTGCGGGAGGGCCTAGAGACAGATACGCAGTATTTT.

The chain joins TRBV3-1 to TRBJ1-5; D remains unclear. V was pared by 4 bases and J by 5 bases, with 12 bases between. The germline CDR1 and CDR2 sequences are LGHDT and YNNKEL (reference sequence). The CDR3 spans 14 residues. As DNA, the CDR3 is TGTGCCAGCAGCCTAGAAGTGACCTATCAGCCCCAGCATTTT. Translated, it gives CASSLEVTYQPQHF.

The sample holds many counts of this clonotype. The chain links TRBV30 to TRBJ2-7; D is tentatively TRBD1 or TRBD2 (5 bases each). V lost 1 base, J lost 3 bases, and 10 bases lay in between. The CDR3 totals 13 residues. The germline V gene encodes CDR1 GTSNPN and CDR2 SVGIG (reference sequence). The CDR3 bases are TGTGCCTGGAGTGGGGACGGAGGCTACGAGCAGTACTTC. Its protein product is CAWSGDGGYEQYF.

The chain employs TRBV12-3 or TRBV12-4 and TRBJ2-2, with unresolved D. The CDR3 covers 13 residues. Between the trimmed V and J ends, which lost 5 bases and 2 bases, there was a span of 6 bases. Here the CDR3 reads CASSRKNTGELFF. In DNA, the CDR3 is TGTGCCAGCAGTCGGAAAAACACCGGGGAGCTGTTTTTT.

The chain joins TRBV11-2 to TRBJ2-1, with a tentative D call TRBD1 (7 bases). V lost 1 base, J lost 3 bases, and 10 bases lay in between. CDR1 and CDR2 (germline): SGHAT, FQNNGV. The CDR3 totals 15 residues. The CDR3 DNA follows: TGTGCCAGCAGCTTAGGCGGGACAGACTACAATGAGCAGTTCTTC. Its translation is CASSLGGTDYNEQFF.

The J gene is TRBJ2-6, the V gene TRBV7-9, with D perhaps matching TRBD1 (6 bases). The CDR3 is 14 residues long. In germline, CDR1 is SEHNR, CDR2 FQNEAQ (reference sequence). Trimming shortened V by 5 bases and J by 2 bases, and 7 bases separated the two germline ends. CDR3 sequence (DNA): TGTGCCAGCAGCCACAGGGCTGGGGCCAACGTCCTGACTTTC. Its translation is CASSHRAGANVLTF.

This clonotype was seen ten or more times. The gene calls are TRBV11-1 and TRBJ2-7; D unresolved. V was trimmed by 8 bases and J by 4 bases, leaving 6 bases between them. Germline CDR1 reads SGHAT; CDR2 reads FQDESV (reference sequence). The CDR3 contains 10 residues. DNA for the CDR3: TGTGCCAGCGTCAGTTACGAGCAGTACTTC. Translated: CASVSYEQYF.

This clonotype appeared many times. A junction end diverges from the germline sequence, so it may reflect a read error. This chain connects TRBV5-1 to TRBJ2-3, with 12 bases lining up with TRBD2. This CDR3 comprises 18 residues. The germline gives CDR1 SGHRS, CDR2 YFSETQ. The CDR3 sequence: CASSLGLAGGRGTDTQYF. The DNA of the CDR3 is TGTGCCAGCAGCTTAGGGCTAGCGGGGGGGCGAGGCACAGATACGCAGTATTTT.

In this sample, this clonotype turned up a few times. This chain links TRBV27 with TRBJ1-1; 7 bases align to TRBD1. The CDR3 totals 16 residues. J was trimmed by 0 bases and V by 6 bases; bases with no gene match: 10. The V gene's germline CDR1 is MNHEY and CDR2 SMNVEV (reference sequence). The CDR3 region is CASRPRGLSLNTEAFF. The CDR3 DNA reads TGTGCCAGCAGACCCAGGGGGTTATCTTTGAACACTGAAGCTTTCTTT.

This clonotype was observed at least ten times. The rearrangement uses TRBV7-9 and TRBJ2-7, with no clear D. The V gene lost 5 bases and the J gene lost 5 bases, with 7 bases spanning the gap. This CDR3 comprises 11 residues. Germline loops: CDR1 SEHNR, CDR2 FQNEAQ (reference sequence). CDR3 protein: CASSTVHEQYF. CDR3 sequence (DNA): TGTGCCAGCAGCACCGTTCACGAGCAGTACTTC.

This clonotype appeared many times. The chain links TRBV7-9 to TRBJ1-1; D gene uncertain. CDR3 size: 13 residues. Germline values: CDR1 SEHNR, CDR2 FQNEAQ (reference sequence). With 6 bases removed from V and 0 bases from J, the gap between germline ends came to 8 bases. The CDR3 region is CASSYRLNTEAFF. The CDR3 DNA follows: TGTGCCAGCAGTTACAGACTGAACACTGAAGCTTTCTTT.

This clonotype appeared many times. The J gene is TRBJ2-1, the V gene TRBV7-9; 8 bases are a match to TRBD2. The J segment lost 6 bases and the V segment lost 1 base, leaving 5 bases of the junction unmatched. The CDR3 is 15 residues long. Germline V gene lookup returns CDR1 SEHNR and CDR2 FQNEAQ (reference sequence). The CDR3: CASSLGQRESNEQFF. CDR3 in DNA: TGTGCCAGCAGCTTAGGCCAGCGGGAGAGCAATGAGCAGTTCTTC.

This clonotype has only a few counts. The chain uses TRBV7-9 and TRBJ2-5; a possible D gene is TRBD1 (5 bases). V lost 3 bases, J lost 4 bases, and 15 bases lay in between. CDR1 and CDR2 (germline): SEHNR, FQNEAQ (reference sequence). The CDR3 loop spans 15 amino acids. CDR3 protein: CASSFGPQGLETQYF. The CDR3 DNA sequence: TGTGCCAGCAGCTTTGGGCCTCAGGGCTTAGAGACCCAGTACTTC.

A remark on this clonotype: A much larger clonotype is one base distant, so this may be a read error. The chain is built from TRBV11-2 and TRBJ2-7; no firm D call. V gave up 5 bases and J gave up 6 bases, with 17 bases separating them. This CDR3 contains 14 residues. Germline assignment: CDR1 SGHAT and CDR2 FQNNGV. The CDR3 nucleotides read TGTGCCAGCAGCCCAATCTATTTCACCTGCGAGCAGTACTTC. Its translation: CASSPIYFTCEQYF. The variable domain in full, completed from reference TRBV11-2 and TRBJ2-7, reads EAGVAQSPRYKIIEKRQSVAFWCNPISGHATLYWYQQILGQGPKLLIQFQNNGVVDDSQLPKDRFSAERLKGVDSTLKIQPAKLEDSAVYLCASSPIYFTCEQYFGPGTRLTVT.

The chain carries TRBV19 and TRBJ1-5; 9 bases match TRBD1. This CDR3 is 14 amino acids long. Germline CDR1 reads LNHDA; CDR2 reads SQIVND (reference sequence). V shed 6 bases, J shed 6 bases, and the junction held 6 bases outside the gene matches. The CDR3 DNA sequence: TGTGCCAGTAGAGGGACAGGGAGAGGTCAGCCCCAGCATTTT. Encoded protein: CASRGTGRGQPQHF.